This T cell receptor beta chain comes out of a study of type 1 and type 2 diabetes patients. Background on the study: From PBMCs, CD4+ and CD8+ T cells were isolated by magnetic microbeads. Whole-study findings and limits: Type 2 diabetes patients had few highly-expanded CD4+ clones, median one. Between type 2 diabetes and control samples, V and J usage averaged roughly 0.97 correlation. Type 1 diabetes repertoires were significantly less diverse than type 2 diabetes ones.

The CDR3 is 12 amino acids. V dropped 3 bases and J dropped 5 bases, with 8 bases sitting between them. A word on this clonotype: Its antigen remains unknown.

Amplification started from genomic DNA. The TCR beta CDR3 region was amplified using 30 forward and 13 reverse primers. TCRdb re-called the multiplex PCR reads through MiXCR, storing one row per CDR3 protein. The sample contains 250,000 to 300,000 distinct CDR3 sequences, around 47% of which appear only once. This rearrangement joins TRBV12-3 or TRBV12-4 to TRBJ2-7; possible D gene TRBD2, 5 bases. The sample consisted of peripheral blood mononuclear cells (PBMCs). This clonotype was obtained from a man aged 18 to 35 with type 2 diabetes. CDR3 sequence: CASSFTGNEQYF. The CDR3 nucleotides read TGTGCCAGCAGTTTTACCGGGAACGAGCAGTACTTC.